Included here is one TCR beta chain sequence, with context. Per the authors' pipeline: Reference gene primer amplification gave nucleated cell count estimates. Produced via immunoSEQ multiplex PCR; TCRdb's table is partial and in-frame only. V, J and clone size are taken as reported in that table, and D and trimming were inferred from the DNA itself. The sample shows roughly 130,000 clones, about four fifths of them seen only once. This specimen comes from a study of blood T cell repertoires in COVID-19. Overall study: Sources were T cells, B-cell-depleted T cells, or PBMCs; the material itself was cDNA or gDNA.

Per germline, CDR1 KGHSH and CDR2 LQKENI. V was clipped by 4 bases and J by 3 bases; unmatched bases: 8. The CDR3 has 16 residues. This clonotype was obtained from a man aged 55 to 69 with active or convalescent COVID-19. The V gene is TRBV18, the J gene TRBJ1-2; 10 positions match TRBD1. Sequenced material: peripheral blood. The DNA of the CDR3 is TGTGCCAGCTCACTTCAGACAGGGGGCGCGGACTATGGCTACACCTTC. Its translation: CASSLQTGGADYGYTF. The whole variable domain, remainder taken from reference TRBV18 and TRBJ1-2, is NAGVMQNPRHLVRRRGQEARLRCSPMKGHSHVYWYRQLPEEGLKFMVYLQKENIIDESGMPKERFSAEFPKEGPSILRIQQVVRGDSAAYFCASSLQTGGADYGYTFGSGTRLTVV.